This record concerns one TCR beta chain sequence. The data originate from a study of shared clonotypes between healthy human individuals. The overall study: Aged between 18 and 49, the donors were a couple of women and a few men.

Deep level was the assay's run setting. As handled by the study authors: ImmunoSEQ output held junction-only sequences without quality scores, so filtering differed. The method was immunoSEQ multiplex PCR; TCRdb's version includes in-frame clones alone and lacks a portion of them. The D gene and trimming were derived from the DNA, and the V and J assignments and clone size from that table. The sample yields about 2 million clones, 95% seen once. The clonotype originates from a man younger than 35 in good health. Sequencing was carried out using naive CD4+ T cells sorted from blood. Subset in this sample: CD45RA+ positively selected.

The CDR3 spells CASSPTWTGEKLFF. The DNA for the CDR3 is TGTGCCAGCAGCCCTACCTGGACAGGGGAAAAACTGTTTTTT. This chain links TRBV7-8 with TRBJ1-4, with 8 nucleotides matching TRBD1. The CDR3 loop spans 14 amino acids. The germline V gene encodes CDR1 SGHVS and CDR2 FQNEAQ. J was trimmed by 8 bases and V by 5 bases; bases with no gene match: 7. Full variable domain (rest looked up from reference TRBV7-8 and TRBJ1-4): GAGVSQSPRYKVAKRGQDVALRCDPISGHVSLFWYQQALGQGPEFLTYFQNEAQLDKSGLPSDRFFAERPEGSVSTLKIQRTQQEDSAVYLCASSPTWTGEKLFFGSGTQLSVL.